This TCR beta chain was observed in a study of chemoradiotherapy in HPV16-positive cancers. On the study more broadly: Functional T-cell assays on two HPV16-positive patients' cells defined candidate HPV-specific clones and common TCR motifs. Findings of the study overall: Better recurrence-free survival went with HPV-responsive T-cell expansion in HPV16-positive patients.

Repertoires were sampled repeatedly during chemoradiotherapy. The CDR3 consists of 16 residues. Germline V gene data show CDR1 as SGHNT and CDR2 as YYREEE (reference sequence). V was clipped by 0 bases and J by 4 bases, with 16 bases between them. Concerning this clone itself: Its antigen is currently unknown.

TCRdb keeps only in-frame clones here, not all; method: immunoSEQ multiplex PCR. The sample carries approximately 9,300 clones, approximately 70% recorded once. The V call is TRBV5-4, the J call TRBJ1-2; D is possibly TRBD1 (5 bases). This sample was taken from a patient who underwent chemoradiotherapy. This TCR was recovered from a human donor with HPV-associated anogenital cancer. The CDR3 loop reads CASSLDGGRQIYGYTF. DNA of the CDR3: TGTGCCAGCAGCTTGGATGGGGGAAGGCAAATCTATGGCTACACCTTC.